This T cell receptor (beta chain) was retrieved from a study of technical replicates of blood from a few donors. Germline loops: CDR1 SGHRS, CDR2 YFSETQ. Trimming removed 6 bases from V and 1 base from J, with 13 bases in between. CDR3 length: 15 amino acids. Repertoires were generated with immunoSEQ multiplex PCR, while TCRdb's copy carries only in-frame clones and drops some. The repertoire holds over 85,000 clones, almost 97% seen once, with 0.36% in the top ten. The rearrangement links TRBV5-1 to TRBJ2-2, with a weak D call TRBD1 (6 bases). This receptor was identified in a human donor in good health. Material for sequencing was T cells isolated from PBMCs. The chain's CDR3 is CASTQEQGNTGELFF. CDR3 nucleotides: TGCGCCAGCACACAGGAACAGGGGAACACCGGGGAGCTGTTTTTT. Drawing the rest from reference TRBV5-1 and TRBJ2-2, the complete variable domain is KAGVTQTPRYLIKTRGQQVTLSCSPISGHRSVSWYQQTPGQGLQFLFEYFSETQRNKGNFPGRFSGRQFSNSRSEMNVSTLELGDSALYLCASTQEQGNTGELFFGEGSRLTVL.